The rows below give T cell receptor beta chains drawn from one sample of a study of PD-1 blockade in classical Hodgkin lymphoma. Clones were read by immunoSEQ multiplex PCR, and TCRdb kept only the in-frame ones, dropping some. Here the sample spans approximately 10,000 clones, 85% being singletons. Sequences were derived from peripheral blood mononuclear cells (PBMCs), sampled at baseline. The receptors were sampled from a human donor with classical Hodgkin lymphoma. The CDR3 runs from the conserved cysteine through the conserved F or W. A D gene is named only where the DNA matches it firmly. The size entry is marked missing in some rows and otherwise reads once, few, many or a size class.

TRBV5-1	TRBJ1-2	.	.	CASSLGGSTRGYTF	TGCGCCAGCAGCTTGGGGGGAAGCACTAGAGGCTACACCTTC
TRBV14	TRBJ1-6	.	few	CASSQRGGSSPLHF	TGTGCCAGCAGCCAAAGGGGTGGGTCTTCACCCCTCCACTTT
TRBV19	TRBJ1-4	.	.	CASSTQAAGDEKLFF	TGTGCCAGTAGTACCCAGGCCGCCGGGGATGAAAAACTGTTTTTT
TRBV9	TRBJ2-5	TRBD2	.	CASSGVAGGPETQYF	TGTGCCAGCAGCGGGGTAGCGGGGGGGCCGGAGACCCAGTACTTC
TRBV25-1	TRBJ1-4	TRBD1	.	CASSEYRAGGWEKLFF	TGTGCCAGCAGTGAATATAGAGCAGGGGGCTGGGAAAAACTGTTTTTT
TRBV10-3	TRBJ2-7	.	.	CAISSGDGAYEQYF	TGTGCCATCAGTTCGGGGGACGGAGCCTACGAGCAGTACTTC
TRBV25-1	TRBJ2-3	.	once	CATPQGTVHRYAVF	TGTGCCACGCCACAGGGCACAGTGCACAGATACGCAGTATTT
TRBV5-1	TRBJ2-7	.	.	CASSLDRVHEQYF	TGCGCCAGCAGCTTGGACAGGGTCCACGAGCAGTACTTC
TRBV4-3	TRBJ2-1	.	.	CASSQSGTEYSYNEQFF	TGCGCCAGCAGCCAGTCGGGGACGGAGTACTCCTACAATGAGCAGTTCTTC
TRBV18	TRBJ2-7	.	once	CASSPVAPSRDEQYF	TGTGCCAGCTCACCAGTGGCCCCGTCTCGAGACGAGCAGTACTTC
TRBV7-2	TRBJ2-7	.	.	CASSQVVAKTYEQYF	TGTGCCAGCAGCCAGGTGGTAGCTAAGACCTACGAGCAGTACTTC
TRBV15	TRBJ1-1	TRBD1	.	CATSSHGTGRAFF	TGTGCCACCAGCAGCCACGGGACAGGGAGAGCTTTCTTT
TRBV19	TRBJ1-2	TRBD1	.	CATRQGAGGYTF	TGTGCCACGAGACAGGGGGCGGGTGGCTACACCTTC
TRBV11-2	TRBJ2-2	TRBD1	once	CASSLSIGQGATGELFF	TGTGCCAGCAGCTTATCGATCGGACAGGGGGCGACCGGGGAGCTGTTTTTT
TRBV28	TRBJ2-3	.	.	CASSTPGAGSTDTQYF	TGTGCCAGCAGTACCCCGGGGGCAGGTAGCACAGATACGCAGTATTTT
TRBV13	TRBJ2-1	.	.	CASSLSVGREQFF	TGTGCCAGCAGCTTATCTGTTGGGCGTGAGCAGTTCTTC